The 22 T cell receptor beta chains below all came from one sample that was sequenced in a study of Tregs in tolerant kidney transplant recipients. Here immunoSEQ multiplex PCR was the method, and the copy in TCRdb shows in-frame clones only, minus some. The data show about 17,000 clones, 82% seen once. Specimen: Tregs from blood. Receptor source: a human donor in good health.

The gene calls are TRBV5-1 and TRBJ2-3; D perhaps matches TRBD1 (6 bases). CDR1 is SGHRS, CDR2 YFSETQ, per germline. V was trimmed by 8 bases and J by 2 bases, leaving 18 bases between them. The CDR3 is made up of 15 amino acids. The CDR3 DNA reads TGCGCCAGTCGGTGGGGGCCCTTGGACACAGATACGCAGTATTTT. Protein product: CASRWGPLDTDTQYF.

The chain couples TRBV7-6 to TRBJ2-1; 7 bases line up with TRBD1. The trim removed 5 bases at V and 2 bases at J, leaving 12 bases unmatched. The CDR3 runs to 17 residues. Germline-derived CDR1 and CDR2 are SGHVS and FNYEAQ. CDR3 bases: TGTGCCAGCAGCCCACAGCCGACAGGGTCTACCTACAATGAGCAGTTCTTC. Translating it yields CASSPQPTGSTYNEQFF.

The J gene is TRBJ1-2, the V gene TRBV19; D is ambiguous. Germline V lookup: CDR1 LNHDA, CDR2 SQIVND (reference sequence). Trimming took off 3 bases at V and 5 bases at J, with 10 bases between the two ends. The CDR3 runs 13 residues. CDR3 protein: CASSIDLTYGYTF. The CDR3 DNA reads TGTGCCAGTAGTATCGACCTGACGTATGGCTACACCTTC.

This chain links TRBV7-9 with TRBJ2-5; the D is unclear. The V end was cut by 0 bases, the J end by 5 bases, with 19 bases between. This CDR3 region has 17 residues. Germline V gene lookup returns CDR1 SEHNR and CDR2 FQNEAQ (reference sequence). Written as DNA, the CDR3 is TGTGCCAGCAGCTTAGCCCCTATCTCCAGTGCGGTGGAGACCCAGTACTTC. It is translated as CASSLAPISSAVETQYF. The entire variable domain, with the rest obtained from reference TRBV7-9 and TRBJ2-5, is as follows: DTGVSQNPRHKITKRGQNVTFRCDPISEHNRLYWYRQTLGQGPEFLTYFQNEAQLEKSRLLSDRFSAERPKGSFSTLEIQRTEQGDSAMYLCASSLAPISSAVETQYFGPGTRLLVL.

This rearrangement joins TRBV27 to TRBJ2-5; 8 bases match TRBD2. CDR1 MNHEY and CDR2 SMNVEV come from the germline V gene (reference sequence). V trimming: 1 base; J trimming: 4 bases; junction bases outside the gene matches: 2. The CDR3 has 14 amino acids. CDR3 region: CASSLYGGGETQYF. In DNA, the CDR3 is TGTGCCAGCAGTTTATACGGGGGGGGAGAGACCCAGTACTTC.

The CDR3 loop is CASRATGAPGKNIQYF. Written as DNA, the CDR3 is TGTGCCAGTAGAGCCACGGGGGCGCCTGGGAAAAACATTCAGTACTTC. The chain couples TRBV19 to TRBJ2-4; perhaps D is TRBD1 or TRBD2 (6 bases each). The CDR3 totals 16 residues. Per the germline V gene, CDR1 is LNHDA and CDR2 is SQIVND (reference sequence). Trimming removed 6 bases at V and 4 bases at J, with 19 bases between. Full variable domain (rest looked up from reference TRBV19 and TRBJ2-4): DGGITQSPKYLFRKEGQNVTLSCEQNLNHDAMYWYRQDPGQGLRLIYYSQIVNDFQKGDIAEGYSVSREKKESFPLTVTSAQKNPTAFYLCASRATGAPGKNIQYFGAGTRLSVL.

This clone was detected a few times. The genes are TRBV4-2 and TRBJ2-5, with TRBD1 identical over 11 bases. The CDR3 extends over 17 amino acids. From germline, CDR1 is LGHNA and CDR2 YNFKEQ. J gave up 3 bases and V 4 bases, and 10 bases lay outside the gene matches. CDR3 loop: CASSPGVVGQGEETQYF. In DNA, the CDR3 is TGTGCCAGCAGCCCTGGGGTAGTGGGACAGGGGGAAGAGACCCAGTACTTC.

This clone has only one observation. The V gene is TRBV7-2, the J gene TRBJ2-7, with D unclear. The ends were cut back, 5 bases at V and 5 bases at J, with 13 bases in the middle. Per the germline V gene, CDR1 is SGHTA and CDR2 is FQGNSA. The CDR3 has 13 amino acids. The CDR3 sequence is CASSRPSAHEQYF. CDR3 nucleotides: TGTGCCAGCAGCCGCCCCTCGGCACACGAGCAGTACTTC.

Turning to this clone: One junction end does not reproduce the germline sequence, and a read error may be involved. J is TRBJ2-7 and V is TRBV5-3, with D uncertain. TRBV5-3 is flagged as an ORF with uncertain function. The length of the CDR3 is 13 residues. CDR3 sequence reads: CASSLKGSYEQYF. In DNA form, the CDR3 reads TGTGCCAGCAGCTTGAAGGGTTCCTACGAGCAGTACTTC.

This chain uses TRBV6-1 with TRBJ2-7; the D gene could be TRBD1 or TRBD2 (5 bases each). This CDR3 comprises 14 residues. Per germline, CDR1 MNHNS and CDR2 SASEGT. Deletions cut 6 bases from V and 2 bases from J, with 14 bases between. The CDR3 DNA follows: TGTGCCAGCAGGCTGGGACGGGCAGCCTACGAGCAGTACTTC. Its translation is CASRLGRAAYEQYF.

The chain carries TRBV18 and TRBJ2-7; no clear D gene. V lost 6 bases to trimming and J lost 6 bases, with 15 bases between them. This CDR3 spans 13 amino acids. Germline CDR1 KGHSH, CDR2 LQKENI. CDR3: CASSPLRLGEQYF. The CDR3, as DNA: TGTGCCAGCTCCCCTCTCCGCTTGGGCGAGCAGTACTTC.

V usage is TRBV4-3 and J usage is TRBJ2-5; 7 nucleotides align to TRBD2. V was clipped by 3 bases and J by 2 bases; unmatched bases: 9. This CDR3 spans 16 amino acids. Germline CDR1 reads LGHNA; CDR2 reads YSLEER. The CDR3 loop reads CASSQVSLAGQETQYF. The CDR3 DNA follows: TGCGCCAGCAGCCAGGTTTCGTTAGCGGGTCAAGAGACCCAGTACTTC.

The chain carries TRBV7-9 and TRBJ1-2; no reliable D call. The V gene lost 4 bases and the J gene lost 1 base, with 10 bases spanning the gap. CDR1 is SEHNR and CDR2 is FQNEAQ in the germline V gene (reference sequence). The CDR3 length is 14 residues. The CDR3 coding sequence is TGTGCCAGCAGCTCCTTAGGATTTAACTATGGCTACACCTTC. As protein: CASSSLGFNYGYTF.

In nucleotides, the CDR3 is TGTGCCAGCAGCTTAGGGGACAGTAGCAATCAGCCCCAGCATTTT. Its protein is CASSLGDSSNQPQHF. V is TRBV7-8 and J is TRBJ1-5, with 7 nucleotides matching TRBD1. This CDR3 comprises 15 residues. V trimming: 1 base; J trimming: 0 bases; junction bases outside the gene matches: 0. CDR1 is SGHVS and CDR2 is FQNEAQ in the germline V gene.

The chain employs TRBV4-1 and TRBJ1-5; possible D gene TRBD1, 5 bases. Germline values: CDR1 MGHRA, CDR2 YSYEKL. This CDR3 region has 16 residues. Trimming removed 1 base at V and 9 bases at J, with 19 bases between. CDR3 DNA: TGCGCCAGCAGCCAAGTCTTACAGGCCGTCCCTCTGCCCCAGCATTTT. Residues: CASSQVLQAVPLPQHF.

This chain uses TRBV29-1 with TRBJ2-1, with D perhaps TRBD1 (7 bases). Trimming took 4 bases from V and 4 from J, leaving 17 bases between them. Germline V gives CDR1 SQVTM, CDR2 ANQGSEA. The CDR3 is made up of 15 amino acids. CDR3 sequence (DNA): TGCAGCGTTGCGGGCGGGCCAGGGGGGTACAATGAGCAGTTCTTC. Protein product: CSVAGGPGGYNEQFF.

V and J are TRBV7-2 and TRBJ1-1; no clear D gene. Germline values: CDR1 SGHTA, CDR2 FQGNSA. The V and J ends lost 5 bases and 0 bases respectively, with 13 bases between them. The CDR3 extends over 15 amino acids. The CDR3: CASSLRGIMNTEAFF. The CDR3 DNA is TGTGCCAGCAGCCTTCGAGGAATCATGAACACTGAAGCTTTCTTT.

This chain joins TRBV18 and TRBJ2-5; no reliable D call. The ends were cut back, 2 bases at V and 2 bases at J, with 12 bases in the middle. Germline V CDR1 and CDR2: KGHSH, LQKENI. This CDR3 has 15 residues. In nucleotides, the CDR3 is TGTGCCAGCTCACCAACCGATAGTCCTCAAGAGACCCAGTACTTC. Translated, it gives CASSPTDSPQETQYF.

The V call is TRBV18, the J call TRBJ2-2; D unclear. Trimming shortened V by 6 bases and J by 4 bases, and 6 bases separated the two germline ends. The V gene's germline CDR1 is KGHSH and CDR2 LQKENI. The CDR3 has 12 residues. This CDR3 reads CASSQVTGELFF. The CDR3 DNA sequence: TGTGCCAGCTCCCAGGTCACCGGGGAGCTGTTTTTT.

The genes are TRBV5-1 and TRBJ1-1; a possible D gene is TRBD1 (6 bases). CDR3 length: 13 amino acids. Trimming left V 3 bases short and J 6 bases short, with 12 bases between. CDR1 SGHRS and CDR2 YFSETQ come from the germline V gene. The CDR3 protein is CASSSVGGAEAFF. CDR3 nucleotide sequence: TGCGCCAGCAGCTCAGTTGGGGGCGCTGAAGCTTTCTTT. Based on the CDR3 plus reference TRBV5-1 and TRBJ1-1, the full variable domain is KAGVTQTPRYLIKTRGQQVTLSCSPISGHRSVSWYQQTPGQGLQFLFEYFSETQRNKGNFPGRFSGRQFSNSRSEMNVSTLELGDSALYLCASSSVGGAEAFFGQGTRLTVV.

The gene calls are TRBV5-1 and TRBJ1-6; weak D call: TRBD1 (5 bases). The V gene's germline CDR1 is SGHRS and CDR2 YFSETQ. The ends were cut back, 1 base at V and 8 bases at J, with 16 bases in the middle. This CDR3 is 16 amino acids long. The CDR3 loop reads CASSLNRPLSDSPLHF. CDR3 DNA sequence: TGCGCCAGCAGCTTGAACAGGCCCTTGAGTGATTCACCCCTCCACTTT.

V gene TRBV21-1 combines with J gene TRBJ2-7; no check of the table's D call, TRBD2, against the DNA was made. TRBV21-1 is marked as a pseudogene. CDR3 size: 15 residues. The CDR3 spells CASSNRAGWSDEQYF. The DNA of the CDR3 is TGTGCCAGCAGCAATCGCGCGGGGTGGTCTGACGAGCAGTACTTC.